Sequencing of this TCR beta chain was carried out in a study of T cell repertoires in cytomegalovirus infection. Whole-study context: Public TCR beta signatures were indicative of both CMV infection and a matching HLA type.

TCRdb re-called the reads with MiXCR, one entry per CDR3 protein. The sample shows approximately 300,000 distinct CDR3 sequences, 25% to 30% of them seen only once. The CDR3 totals 17 residues. Germline V gene sequence: CDR1 MNHEY, CDR2 SVGAGI. The V and J ends lost 0 bases and 9 bases respectively, with 18 bases between them. This clonotype occurred many times. Its specificity is not known. The study, taken as a whole, reports: The ex vivo response was dominated by HLA-C-restricted CMV-specific TCR beta clonotypes.

The sequence derives from a human donor in good health (CMV status not recorded). Some clones in this sample may be carry-over from other donors' samples. The rearrangement links TRBV6-5 to TRBJ1-6; the D is unclear. Sequenced here: cultured PBMCs, sampled from culture after CMV antigen stimulation. Here the CDR3 DNA reads TGTGCCAGCAGTTACTCGTACTACGAGTGGAGAGGTTCACCCCTCCACTTT. Protein product: CASSYSYYEWRGSPLHF.